Following are 6 T cell receptor beta chains from one sample sequenced in a study of monozygotic twins with inflammatory bowel disease. TCRdb reprocessed the 5' RACE reads and keeps a single row for each CDR3 protein, giving no DNA. The listing contains 350,000 to 550,000 distinct CDR3 sequences. Sample: blood. The receptor set was obtained from a human donor with ulcerative colitis or Crohn's disease, or a healthy co-twin of an affected twin (not recorded which).

The genes are TRBV4-1 and TRBJ2-3; the D gene TCRdb calls, TRBD2, cannot be checked with no DNA. The germline gives CDR1 MGHRA, CDR2 YSYEKL. The CDR3 spans 16 residues. CDR3: CASSQRTSGATDTQYF.

This chain links TRBV12-3 or TRBV12-4 with TRBJ1-1; TCRdb calls TRBD1, which cannot be checked without DNA. The CDR3 is made up of 15 amino acids. The CDR3 loop reads CASVAGTGALVEAFF.

The chain recombines TRBV6-5 with TRBJ1-6. The CDR3 is 13 amino acids. Germline V gene data show CDR1 as MNHEY and CDR2 as SVGAGI. The CDR3: CASRVTYNSPLHF.

The V gene is TRBV4-1, the J gene TRBJ1-1; TCRdb returns TRBD1, unconfirmable since there is no DNA. The CDR3 sequence is 15 residues long. Per germline, CDR1 MGHRA and CDR2 YSYEKL. This CDR3 reads CASSQEVGWGTEAFF.

This rearrangement joins TRBV7-8 to TRBJ2-7; TCRdb designates TRBD2, a call that cannot be tested without DNA. The CDR3 loop spans 18 amino acids. The germline V gene has CDR1 SGHVS and CDR2 FQNEAQ. The CDR3 spells CASSLASLAGHSSYEQYF. Full variable domain (rest looked up from reference TRBV7-8 and TRBJ2-7): GAGVSQSPRYKVAKRGQDVALRCDPISGHVSLFWYQQALGQGPEFLTYFQNEAQLDKSGLPSDRFFAERPEGSVSTLKIQRTQQEDSAVYLCASSLASLAGHSSYEQYFGPGTRLTVT.

The genes are TRBV3-1 and TRBJ2-2. CDR3 length equals 14 residues. Germline values: CDR1 LGHDT, CDR2 YNNKEL (reference sequence). This CDR3 is CASSQGPSTGELFF.